The rows below give T cell receptor beta chains drawn from one sample of a study of blood T cell repertoires in COVID-19. Only in-frame clones appear in the TCRdb table, and some are missing; sequencing was by immunoSEQ multiplex PCR. The sample comprises over 100,000 clones, 80% to 90% of which are singletons, and around 4.8% rests with the top ten. Sequenced sample: peripheral blood. Receptors were obtained from a man aged 55 to 69 with acute or convalescent COVID-19. Each CDR3 is given with its conserved first and last residue. Fields, in order: V gene, J gene, clone size, CDR3 length, D gene, CDR3 protein, CDR3 DNA. D genes are given only for firm matches. Some rows have no size entry. The others give once, few or many, or a class for an expanded clone.

v_call: TRBV21-1; j_call: TRBJ1-5; clone_size: NA; cdr3_length: 14; d_call: NA; cdr3_aa: CAFRGLRVGQPQHF; cdr3_nt: TGTGCCTTCAGGGGTTTGAGGGTGGGACAGCCCCAGCATTTT
v_call: TRBV18; j_call: TRBJ2-3; clone_size: once; cdr3_length: 13; d_call: NA; cdr3_aa: CASSRIGTDTQYF; cdr3_nt: TGTGCCAGCTCACGTATCGGCACAGATACGCAGTATTTT
v_call: TRBV7-2; j_call: TRBJ2-5; clone_size: NA; cdr3_length: 16; d_call: TRBD1; cdr3_aa: CASSLPLQGAGETQYF; cdr3_nt: TGTGCCAGCAGCTTACCCCTACAGGGGGCAGGGGAGACCCAGTACTTC
v_call: TRBV30; j_call: TRBJ2-7; clone_size: NA; cdr3_length: 15; d_call: TRBD1; cdr3_aa: CAWSVGGQGAYEQYF; cdr3_nt: TGTGCCTGGAGTGTAGGAGGACAGGGGGCCTACGAGCAGTACTTC
v_call: TRBV6-5; j_call: TRBJ1-2; clone_size: once; cdr3_length: 14; d_call: NA; cdr3_aa: CASSYLTGNYGYTF; cdr3_nt: TGTGCCAGCAGTTATCTGACAGGAAACTATGGCTACACCTTC
v_call: TRBV9; j_call: TRBJ1-3; clone_size: many; cdr3_length: 14; d_call: NA; cdr3_aa: CASTPGSSGNTIYF; cdr3_nt: TGTGCCAGCACCCCGGGGTCCTCTGGAAACACCATATATTTT
v_call: TRBV11-2; j_call: TRBJ2-6; clone_size: NA; cdr3_length: 16; d_call: NA; cdr3_aa: CASSFRSNSGANVLTF; cdr3_nt: TGTGCCAGCAGCTTTCGGAGTAACTCTGGGGCCAACGTCCTGACTTTC
v_call: TRBV28; j_call: TRBJ2-5; clone_size: NA; cdr3_length: 14; d_call: NA; cdr3_aa: CASVPARDLETQYF; cdr3_nt: TGTGCCAGCGTTCCTGCGCGGGATTTAGAGACCCAGTACTTC
v_call: TRBV6-2/TRBV6-3; j_call: TRBJ2-1; clone_size: NA; cdr3_length: 15; d_call: NA; cdr3_aa: CASSQVSSSYNEQFF; cdr3_nt: TGTGCCAGCAGTCAGGTATCCAGCTCCTACAATGAGCAGTTCTTC
v_call: TRBV11-3; j_call: TRBJ1-2; clone_size: NA; cdr3_length: 17; d_call: NA; cdr3_aa: CASSLGPARQSNYGYTF; cdr3_nt: TGTGCCAGCAGCTTAGGCCCCGCCCGACAGTCTAACTATGGCTACACCTTC
v_call: TRBV30; j_call: TRBJ1-5; clone_size: NA; cdr3_length: 13; d_call: TRBD1; cdr3_aa: CAWSNRGRQPQHF; cdr3_nt: TGTGCCTGGAGTAACAGGGGGCGACAGCCCCAGCATTTT
v_call: TRBV2; j_call: TRBJ1-1; clone_size: NA; cdr3_length: 15; d_call: NA; cdr3_aa: CASSEQGSGSTEAFF; cdr3_nt: TGTGCCAGCAGTGAACAGGGGTCAGGTAGCACTGAAGCTTTCTTT
v_call: TRBV5-5; j_call: TRBJ1-1; clone_size: NA; cdr3_length: 12; d_call: NA; cdr3_aa: CASSTEKTEAFF; cdr3_nt: TGTGCCAGCAGCACTGAGAAGACTGAAGCTTTCTTT
v_call: TRBV4-1; j_call: TRBJ1-1; clone_size: few; cdr3_length: 14; d_call: NA; cdr3_aa: CASSQGIRSTEAFF; cdr3_nt: TGCGCCAGCAGCCAAGGAATACGGTCAACTGAAGCTTTCTTT
v_call: TRBV19; j_call: TRBJ1-5; clone_size: NA; cdr3_length: 15; d_call: NA; cdr3_aa: CASSSGHYSNQPQHF; cdr3_nt: TGTGCCAGTAGTTCTGGACATTATAGCAATCAGCCCCAGCATTTT
v_call: TRBV6-5; j_call: TRBJ2-1; clone_size: NA; cdr3_length: 13; d_call: TRBD2; cdr3_aa: CASSYTLAGQRFF; cdr3_nt: TGTGCCAGCAGTTACACCCTAGCGGGACAGAGGTTCTTC
v_call: TRBV5-1; j_call: TRBJ2-7; clone_size: NA; cdr3_length: 14; d_call: TRBD1; cdr3_aa: CASSPTGGTYEQYF; cdr3_nt: TGCGCCAGCAGTCCGACAGGGGGTACGTACGAGCAGTACTTC